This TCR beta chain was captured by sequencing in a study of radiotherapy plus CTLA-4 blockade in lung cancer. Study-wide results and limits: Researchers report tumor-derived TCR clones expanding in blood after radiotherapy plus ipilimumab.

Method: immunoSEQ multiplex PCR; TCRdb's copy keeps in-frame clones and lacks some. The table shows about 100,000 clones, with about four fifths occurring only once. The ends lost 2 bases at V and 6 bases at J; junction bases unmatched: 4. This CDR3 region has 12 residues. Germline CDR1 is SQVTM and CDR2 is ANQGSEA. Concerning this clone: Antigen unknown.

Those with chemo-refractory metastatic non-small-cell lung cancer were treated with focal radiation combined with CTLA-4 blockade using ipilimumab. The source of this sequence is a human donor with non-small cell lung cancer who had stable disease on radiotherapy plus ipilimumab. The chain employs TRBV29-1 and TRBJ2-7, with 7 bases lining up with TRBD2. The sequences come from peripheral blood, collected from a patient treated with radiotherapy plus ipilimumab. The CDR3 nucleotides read TGCAGCGTTGAACAGGGAGGGAGCGAGCAGTACTTC. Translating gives CSVEQGGSEQYF.